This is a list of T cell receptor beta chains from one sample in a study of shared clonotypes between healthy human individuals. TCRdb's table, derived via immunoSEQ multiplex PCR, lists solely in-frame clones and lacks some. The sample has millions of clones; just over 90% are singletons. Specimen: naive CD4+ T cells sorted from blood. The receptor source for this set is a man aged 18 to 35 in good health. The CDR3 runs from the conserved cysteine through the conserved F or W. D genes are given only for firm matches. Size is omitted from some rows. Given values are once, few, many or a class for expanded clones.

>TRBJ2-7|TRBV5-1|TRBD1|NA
TGCGCCAGCAGCATACCTCAGGGGGCGACCTCCGAGCAGTACTTC
CASSIPQGATSEQYF
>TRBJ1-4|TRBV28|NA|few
TGTGCCAGCAGTCTCCTGGGCCAAAAGGACGAAAAACTGTTTTTT
CASSLLGQKDEKLFF
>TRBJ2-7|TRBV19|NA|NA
TGTGCCAGTAGTATAGCCACACAGGGTTTTCTGGTCTACGAGCAGTACTTC
CASSIATQGFLVYEQYF
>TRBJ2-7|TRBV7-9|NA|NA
TGTGCCAGCAGCTCCAGGACGGCTGGTAACGAGCAGTACTTC
CASSSRTAGNEQYF
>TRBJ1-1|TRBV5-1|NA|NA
TGCGCCAGCAGCTTGGGGCAGGGTGTAGGGACTGAAGCTTTCTTT
CASSLGQGVGTEAFF
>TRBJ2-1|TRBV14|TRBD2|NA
TGTGCCAGCAGCCGACATCCTAGCGGGGGGGCCCTCTACAATGAGCAGTTCTTC
CASSRHPSGGALYNEQFF
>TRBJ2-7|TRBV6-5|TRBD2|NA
TGTGCCAGCAGTTACGGAGCGGGGGCCTACGAGCAGTACTTC
CASSYGAGAYEQYF
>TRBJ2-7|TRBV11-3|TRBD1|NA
TGTGCCAGTGGACAGGGCTACGAGCAGTACTTC
CASGQGYEQYF
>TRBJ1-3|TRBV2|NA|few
TGTGCCAGCAGGGCGGGAAAAGTGGACACCATATATTTT
CASRAGKVDTIYF
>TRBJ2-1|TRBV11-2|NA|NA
TGTGCCAGCAGCCTGTTAGGGGGGAATGAGCAGTTCTTC
CASSLLGGNEQFF
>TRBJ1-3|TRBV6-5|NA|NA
TGTGCCAGCAGCCGGGGTTCTCCTGGAAACACCATATATTTT
CASSRGSPGNTIYF
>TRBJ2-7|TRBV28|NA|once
TGTGCCAGCAGTTTAGGACAGTTCTACGAACAGTACTTC
CASSLGQFYEQYF
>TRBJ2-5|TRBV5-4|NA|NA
TGTGCCAGCAGCTTTTTTGGAGAGACCCAGTACTTC
CASSFFGETQYF
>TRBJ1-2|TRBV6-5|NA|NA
TGTGCCAGCAGTTACTCAAGGGGATCCTATGGCTACACCTTC
CASSYSRGSYGYTF
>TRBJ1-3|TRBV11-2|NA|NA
TGTGCCAGCAGCCTCCGGGGAAACACCATATATTTT
CASSLRGNTIYF
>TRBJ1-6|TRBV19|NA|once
TGTGCCACCTCTCGGGGCGGCACCTATAATTCACCCCTCCACTTT
CATSRGGTYNSPLHF
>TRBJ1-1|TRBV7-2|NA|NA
TGTGCCAGCAGCTTGGGATTCGGAGATGGCGCTGAAGCTTTCTTT
CASSLGFGDGAEAFF
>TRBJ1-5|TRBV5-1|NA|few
TGCGCCAGCAGCTTGGTCGGCAATCAGCCCCAGCATTTT
CASSLVGNQPQHF
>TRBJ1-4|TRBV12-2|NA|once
TGTGCAAGTCGCCTTTCGATGAGGTTGCAGGGGGAAAAACTGTTTTTT
CASRLSMRLQGEKLFF
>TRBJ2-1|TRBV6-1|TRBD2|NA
TGTGCCAGCAGAAGACTAGCGGGAGATTACAATGAGCAGTTCTTC
CASRRLAGDYNEQFF
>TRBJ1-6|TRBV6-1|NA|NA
TGTGCCAGCAGTAGCCAGGGAGTTAATTCACCCCTCCACTTT
CASSSQGVNSPLHF
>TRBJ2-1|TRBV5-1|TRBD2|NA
TGCGCCAGCAGCTTGGCCGGGACTAGCGGGGGGAGCTCCTACAATGAGCAGTTCTTC
CASSLAGTSGGSSYNEQFF
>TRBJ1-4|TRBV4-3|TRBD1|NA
TGCGCCAGCAGCCAAGATGTTAGCGGGACAGGGAATAATGAAAAACTGTTTTTT
CASSQDVSGTGNNEKLFF
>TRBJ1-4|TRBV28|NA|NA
TGTGCCAGCAGTTTATCCACTGGGACGAGAGGGACTACAACTAATGAAAAACTGTTTTTT
CASSLSTGTRGTTTNEKLFF
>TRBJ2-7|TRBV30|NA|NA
TGTGCCTGGAGTGTAGGACTGTCGGGCTACGAGCAGTACTTC
CAWSVGLSGYEQYF
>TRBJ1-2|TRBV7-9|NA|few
TGTGCCAGCAGCTCCACAGGGACGGACTATGGCTACACCTTC
CASSSTGTDYGYTF
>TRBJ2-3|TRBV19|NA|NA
TGTGCCAGCGGGGCTCTTCCAGATACGCAGTATTTT
CASGALPDTQYF
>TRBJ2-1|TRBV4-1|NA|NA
TGCGCCAGCAGCCAAGATCACCACAATGAGCAGTTCTTC
CASSQDHHNEQFF